This T cell receptor beta chain was identified in a study of cytomegalovirus exposure and HLA in healthy donors. Study-wide results and caveats: The study recorded 164 TCR beta chains that were cytomegalovirus-associated.

Worth noting for this clone: Antigen unknown.

Per the germline V gene, CDR1 is MNHEY and CDR2 is SMNVEV (reference sequence). The CDR3 runs to 17 residues. Trimming cost V 6 bases and J 2 bases; bases outside gene matches: 16. Only in-frame clones appear in the TCRdb table, and some are missing; sequencing was by immunoSEQ multiplex PCR. The sample holds around 130,000 clones, 85% to 90% seen once. Sequencing input: PBMCs. This clonotype originated in a young woman in good health and CMV-seronegative. The V gene is TRBV27, the J gene TRBJ2-7, with 7 positions matching TRBD1. The CDR3 bases are TGTGCCAGCAGGGCATTGGGACAGCTAAATGGGGCCTACGAGCAGTACTTC. Amino acids: CASRALGQLNGAYEQYF.